Below, one T cell receptor (beta chain) is given with its context. An end of the junction differs from the germline gene, which may be a read error. In the same sample, other DNA sequences code for this CDR3. Data came from immunoSEQ multiplex PCR; TCRdb stores just in-frame clones and leaves some out. The sample lists approximately 50,000 clones, about 91% seen once, with 15% in the top ten. The germline gives CDR1 SQVTM, CDR2 ANQGSEA. The CDR3 is 13 amino acids. The nonmyeloablative bone marrow transplants came from related graft donors, with transient mixed chimerism. Unstimulated regulatory T cells (CD4+CD25+CD127-), CD4+CD25- non-regulatory cells, CD4 and CD8 cells were FACS-sorted from thawed PBMCs. This entry belongs to a study of Tregs in tolerant kidney transplant recipients.

This receptor was identified in a human patient who received a combined kidney and bone marrow transplant. Some T cells here may be from the graft donor. The sequencing used CD8+ T cells from blood (PBMCs), collected 24 months after the transplant. V gene TRBV29-1 combines with J gene TRBJ2-1, with 7 bases fitting TRBD1. CDR3 sequence (DNA): TGCAGCGCTTCCGGGACAGTGCCTAATGAACAGTTCTTC. Amino acid sequence: CSASGTVPNEQFF.